Listed below are T cell receptor beta chains from one sample, sequenced in a study of Ad26.COV2.S vaccination and SARS-CoV-2 variants. Only in-frame clones appear in the TCRdb table, and some are missing; sequencing was by immunoSEQ multiplex PCR. The table lists hundreds of thousands of clones, about nine tenths of them singletons. The source was peripheral blood, collected in a trial of Ad26.COV2.S vaccine versus placebo. The receptor source for this set is a person aged 18-60 years who received the Ad26.COV2.S COVID-19 vaccine or a placebo. CDR3s include the opening cysteine and the closing phenylalanine or tryptophan. D genes are given only for firm matches. Clone size is stated in some rows and not others, as once, few, many or a class when expanded.

j_gene | abundance | d_gene | v_gene | CDR3aa | CDR3nt
TRBJ2-1 | - | - | TRBV3-1/TRBV3-2 | CASSQDRGVEFF | TGTGCCAGCAGCCAAGACCGGGGCGTAGAGTTCTTC
TRBJ2-3 | - | TRBD2 | TRBV7-3 | CASSQAGALLDTQYF | TGTGCCAGCAGCCAAGCGGGGGCCCTTCTGGATACGCAGTATTTT
TRBJ2-1 | - | - | TRBV11-2 | CASSLGGNSYNEQFF | TGTGCCAGCAGCTTGGGCGGAAACTCCTACAATGAGCAGTTCTTC
TRBJ2-5 | - | - | TRBV5-6 | CASSPGAQETQYF | TGTGCCAGCAGCCCCGGGGCCCAAGAGACCCAGTACTTC
TRBJ1-5 | - | TRBD1 | TRBV30 | CAWDDRGDNQPQHF | TGTGCCTGGGACGACAGGGGCGACAATCAGCCCCAGCATTTT
TRBJ1-6 | - | - | TRBV10-3 | CAIRPARDNSPLHF | TGTGCCATCAGACCCGCCCGGGATAATTCACCCCTCCACTTT
TRBJ2-3 | once | TRBD1 | TRBV5-1 | CASSLEGQGLRDDTQYF | TGCGCCAGCAGTCTTGAAGGACAGGGACTGAGGGATGATACGCAGTATTTT
TRBJ2-3 | - | TRBD2 | TRBV3-1/TRBV3-2 | CASSPFRTSRDTQYF | TGTGCCAGCAGCCCCTTTAGGACTAGTAGAGATACGCAGTATTTT
TRBJ1-1 | - | - | TRBV9 | CASSVEGRGAFF | TGTGCCAGCAGCGTAGAGGGGCGGGGAGCTTTCTTT
TRBJ1-3 | - | - | TRBV29-1 | CSVVTGNTIYF | TGCAGCGTTGTAACCGGAAACACCATATATTTT
TRBJ2-1 | - | TRBD1 | TRBV3-1/TRBV3-2 | CASSLRGGQRYNEQFF | TGTGCCAGCAGCTTACGAGGGGGCCAACGGTACAATGAGCAGTTCTTC
TRBJ2-7 | - | - | TRBV27 | CASSLGLPQAYEQYF | TGTGCCAGCAGTTTGGGTCTACCGCAAGCCTACGAGCAGTACTTC
TRBJ1-5 | - | - | TRBV18 | CASSPGAVGNQPQHF | TGTGCCAGCTCACCAGGAGCGGTTGGAAATCAGCCCCAGCATTTT
TRBJ2-7 | few | - | TRBV6-5 | CASSYSQYEQYF | TGTGCCAGCAGTTACTCGCAGTACGAGCAGTACTTC
TRBJ1-6 | - | - | TRBV27 | CASSLKRGIGSPLHF | TGTGCCAGCAGTTTAAAACGTGGGATAGGTTCACCCCTCCACTTT
TRBJ2-3 | - | TRBD2 | TRBV2 | CAIVGTSGFSTDTQYF | TGTGCCATCGTTGGGACTAGCGGGTTCAGCACAGATACGCAGTATTTT
TRBJ1-3 | once | - | TRBV7-3 | CASSLSGFDTIYF | TGTGCCAGCAGCTTGTCAGGGTTTGACACCATATATTTT
TRBJ2-1 | - | TRBD2 | TRBV11-3 | CASSSGLAGRNEQFF | TGTGCCAGCAGCTCGGGACTAGCGGGTCGTAATGAGCAGTTCTTC
TRBJ2-1 | - | - | TRBV5-1 | CASTLSGTTYNEQFF | TGCGCCAGCACCTTATCCGGGACCACCTACAATGAGCAGTTCTTC
TRBJ2-7 | few | TRBD1 | TRBV7-2 | CASSPGTGSYEQYF | TGTGCCAGCAGCCCCGGGACAGGGTCCTACGAGCAGTACTTC
TRBJ2-2 | - | - | TRBV12-3/TRBV12-4 | CASRPNTGELFF | TGTGCCAGCAGGCCTAACACCGGGGAGCTGTTTTTT
TRBJ2-3 | - | TRBD1 | TRBV18 | CASSPAGTATDTQYF | TGTGCCAGCTCACCAGCCGGGACAGCGACAGATACGCAGTATTTT
TRBJ2-7 | - | TRBD1 | TRBV6-2/TRBV6-3 | CASSYPDRVYEQYF | TGTGCCAGCAGTTATCCGGACAGGGTCTACGAGCAGTACTTC
TRBJ1-1 | - | - | TRBV6-5 | CASIFMGMNTEAFF | TGTGCCAGCATCTTCATGGGGATGAACACTGAAGCTTTCTTT
TRBJ1-5 | once | - | TRBV30 | CAWSRPLGHLAYQPQHF | TGTGCCTGGAGCAGACCTTTGGGACATTTGGCGTATCAGCCCCAGCATTTT
TRBJ1-1 | - | TRBD1 | TRBV19 | CASSIDGDRRFTEAFF | TGTGCCAGTAGTATAGATGGGGACAGGCGTTTCACTGAAGCTTTCTTT
TRBJ1-1 | - | TRBD1 | TRBV6-5 | CASARDRGFTEAFF | TGTGCCTCCGCCCGGGACAGGGGTTTTACTGAAGCTTTCTTT
TRBJ1-2 | - | - | TRBV9 | CASSVGWEIGYGYTF | TGTGCCAGCAGCGTAGGATGGGAAATTGGATATGGCTACACCTTC
TRBJ2-3 | - | - | TRBV29-1 | CSVGGGADTQYF | TGCAGCGTTGGAGGGGGAGCAGATACGCAGTATTTT
TRBJ2-3 | - | - | TRBV9 | CASSVTDRVDTQYF | TGTGCCAGCAGCGTAACTGATAGAGTGGATACGCAGTATTTT
TRBJ1-1 | - | - | TRBV7-2 | CASSLGPFGTEAFF | TGTGCCAGCAGCTTAGGACCGTTTGGGACTGAAGCTTTCTTT
TRBJ2-1 | - | - | TRBV9 | CASSGGGSYNEQFF | TGTGCCAGCAGCGGGGGTGGTAGTTACAATGAGCAGTTCTTC
TRBJ1-5 | - | - | TRBV4-1 | CASSPFSSNQPQHF | TGCGCCAGCAGCCCTTTTTCGAGCAATCAGCCCCAGCATTTT
TRBJ2-5 | - | - | TRBV9 | CASSVQGVETQYF | TGTGCCAGCAGCGTTCAGGGCGTTGAGACCCAGTACTTC
TRBJ2-5 | - | TRBD2 | TRBV7-8 | CASSFFGTSGTQETQYF | TGTGCCAGCAGCTTTTTTGGGACTAGCGGGACCCAAGAGACCCAGTACTTC
TRBJ2-7 | - | - | TRBV3-1/TRBV3-2 | CASSQVDYEQYF | TGTGCCAGCAGCCAAGTCGATTACGAGCAGTACTTC
TRBJ1-4 | - | - | TRBV7-2 | CASSREAREEEKLFF | TGTGCCAGCAGCAGAGAGGCCAGGGAGGAGGAAAAACTGTTTTTT
TRBJ1-1 | - | - | TRBV6-1 | CASSEVRTVTEAFF | TGTGCCAGCAGTGAGGTGAGGACAGTTACTGAAGCTTTCTTT
TRBJ2-1 | - | TRBD1 | TRBV3-1/TRBV3-2 | CASSQGFPGGNEQFF | TGTGCCAGCAGCCAAGGGTTCCCAGGGGGCAATGAGCAGTTCTTC
TRBJ1-1 | - | - | TRBV11-1 | CASSLAGGVSPHAFF | TGTGCCAGCAGCTTAGCGGGGGGGGTATCCCCCCACGCTTTCTTT
TRBJ1-2 | - | TRBD1 | TRBV5-6 | CASSPLDREGYGYTF | TGTGCCAGCAGCCCCCTGGACAGGGAAGGCTATGGCTACACCTTC
TRBJ1-1 | - | - | TRBV5-1 | CASSLSSGANTVNTEAFF | TGCGCCAGCAGCTTGTCGTCAGGGGCCAACACCGTGAACACTGAAGCTTTCTTT
TRBJ2-5 | - | TRBD2 | TRBV4-3 | CASSQDLASGIQETQYF | TGCGCCAGCAGCCAAGATCTGGCCAGCGGGATCCAAGAGACCCAGTACTTC
TRBJ2-5 | - | - | TRBV4-3 | CASSQDRASGQETQYF | TGCGCCAGCAGCCAAGATAGGGCTAGTGGGCAAGAGACCCAGTACTTC
TRBJ2-1 | many | - | TRBV7-3 | CASSQGGLDEQFF | TGTGCCAGCAGTCAGGGCGGGCTTGATGAGCAGTTCTTC
TRBJ2-7 | - | TRBD2 | TRBV5-1 | CASSLGPGGTYEQYF | TGCGCCAGCAGCTTGGGCCCCGGGGGGACCTACGAGCAGTACTTC
TRBJ2-1 | - | TRBD1 | TRBV9 | CASSDTGQGAYEQFF | TGTGCCAGCAGCGATACGGGACAGGGGGCCTATGAGCAGTTCTTC
TRBJ1-2 | once | - | TRBV5-4 | CASSLAGAGGYTF | TGTGCCAGCAGCTTGGCCGGGGCGGGAGGCTACACCTTC